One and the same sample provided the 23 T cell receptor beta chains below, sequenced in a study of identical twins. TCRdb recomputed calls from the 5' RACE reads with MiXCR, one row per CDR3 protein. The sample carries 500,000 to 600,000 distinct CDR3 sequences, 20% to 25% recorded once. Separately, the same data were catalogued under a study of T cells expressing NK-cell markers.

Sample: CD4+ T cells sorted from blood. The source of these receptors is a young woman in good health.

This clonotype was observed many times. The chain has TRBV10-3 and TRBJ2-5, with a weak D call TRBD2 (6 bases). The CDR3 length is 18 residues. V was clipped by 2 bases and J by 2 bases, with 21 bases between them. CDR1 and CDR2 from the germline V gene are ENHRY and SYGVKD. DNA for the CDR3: TGTGCCATCAGTGAGGATACCCGCGGCGGGACGCTACAAGAGACCCAGTACTTC. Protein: CAISEDTRGGTLQETQYF.

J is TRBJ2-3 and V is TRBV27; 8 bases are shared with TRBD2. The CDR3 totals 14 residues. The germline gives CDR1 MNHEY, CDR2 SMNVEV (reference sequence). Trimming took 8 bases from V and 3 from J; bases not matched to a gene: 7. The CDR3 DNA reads TGTGCCAGCGGCGCGGGACTAGGTACAGATACGCAGTATTTT. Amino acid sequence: CASGAGLGTDTQYF.

CDR3 sequence reads: CASSHGSLYEKLFF. CDR3 DNA: TGCGCCAGCAGCCACGGGTCGTTGTATGAAAAACTGTTTTTT. V is TRBV4-1 and J is TRBJ1-4, with D hard to call. This CDR3 is built from 14 residues. V was clipped by 3 bases and J by 6 bases, with 11 bases between them. Looked up from germline, CDR1 is MGHRA and CDR2 is YSYEKL.

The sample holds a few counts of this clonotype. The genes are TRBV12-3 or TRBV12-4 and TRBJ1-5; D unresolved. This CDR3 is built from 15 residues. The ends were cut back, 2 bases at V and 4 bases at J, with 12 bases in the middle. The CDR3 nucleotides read TGTGCCAGCAGTTTAAATGCAGGAGCTAATCAGCCCCAGCATTTT. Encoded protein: CASSLNAGANQPQHF.

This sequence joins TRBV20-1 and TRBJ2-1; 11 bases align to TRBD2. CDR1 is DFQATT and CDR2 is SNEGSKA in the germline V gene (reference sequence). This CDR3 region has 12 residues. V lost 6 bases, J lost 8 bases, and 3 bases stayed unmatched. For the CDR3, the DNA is TGCAGTGCCCGGGGACTAGCGGATGAGCAGTTCTTC. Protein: CSARGLADEQFF.

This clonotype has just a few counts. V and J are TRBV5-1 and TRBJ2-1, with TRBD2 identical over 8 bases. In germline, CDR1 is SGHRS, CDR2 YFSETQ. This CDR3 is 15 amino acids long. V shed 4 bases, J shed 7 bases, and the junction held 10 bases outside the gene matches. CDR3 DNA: TGCGCCAGCAGCGTGATCGCGGGAGGTAAGAATGAGCAGTTCTTC. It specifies CASSVIAGGKNEQFF.

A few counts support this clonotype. CDR3 DNA: TGTGCCAGCAGCCTCTATGGGACCGAGGAGACCCAGTACTTC. Protein sequence: CASSLYGTEETQYF. The J gene is TRBJ2-5, the V gene TRBV9; D tentatively fits TRBD1 or TRBD2 (5 bases each). The germline V gene has CDR1 SGDLS and CDR2 YYNGEE. This CDR3 is 14 amino acids long. Trimming left V 4 bases short and J 5 bases short, with 15 bases between.

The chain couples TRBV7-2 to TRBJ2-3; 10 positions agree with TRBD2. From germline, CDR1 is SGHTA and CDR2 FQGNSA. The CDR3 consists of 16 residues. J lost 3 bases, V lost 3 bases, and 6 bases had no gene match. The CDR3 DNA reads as TGTGCCAGCAGCTTCGGGCTAGCGGGAGCAACAGATACGCAGTATTTT. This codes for CASSFGLAGATDTQYF.

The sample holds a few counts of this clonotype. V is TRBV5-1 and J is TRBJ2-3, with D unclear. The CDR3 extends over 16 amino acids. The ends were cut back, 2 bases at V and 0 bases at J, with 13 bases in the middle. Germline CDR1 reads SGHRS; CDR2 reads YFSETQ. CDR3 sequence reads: CASSFIGRTSTDTQYF. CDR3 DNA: TGCGCCAGCAGCTTTATTGGCCGTACTAGCACAGATACGCAGTATTTT.

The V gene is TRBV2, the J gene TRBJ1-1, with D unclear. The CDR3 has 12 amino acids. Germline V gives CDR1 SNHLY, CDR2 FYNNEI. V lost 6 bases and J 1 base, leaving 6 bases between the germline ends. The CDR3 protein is CASRRQNTEAFF. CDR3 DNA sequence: TGTGCCAGCAGGCGACAGAACACTGAAGCTTTCTTT.

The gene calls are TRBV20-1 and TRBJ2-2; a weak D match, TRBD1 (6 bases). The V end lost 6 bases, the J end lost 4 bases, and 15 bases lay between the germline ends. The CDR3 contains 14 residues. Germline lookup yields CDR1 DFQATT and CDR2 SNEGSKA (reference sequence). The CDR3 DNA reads TGCAGTGCCCCGACAGGAAGGGGCACCGGGGAGCTGTTTTTT. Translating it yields CSAPTGRGTGELFF.

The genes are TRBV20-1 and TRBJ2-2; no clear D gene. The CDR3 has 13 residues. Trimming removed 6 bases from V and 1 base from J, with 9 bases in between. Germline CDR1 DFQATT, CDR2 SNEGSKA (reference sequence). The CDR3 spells CSAHGGNTGELFF. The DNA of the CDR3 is TGCAGTGCCCACGGCGGGAACACCGGGGAGCTGTTTTTT.

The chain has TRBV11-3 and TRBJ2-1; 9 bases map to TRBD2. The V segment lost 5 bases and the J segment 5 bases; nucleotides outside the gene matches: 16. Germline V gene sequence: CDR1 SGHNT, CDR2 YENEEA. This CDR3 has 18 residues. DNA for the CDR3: TGTGCCAGCAGCCCGCAAGGCGGGAGGGATATAATACACAATGAGCAGTTCTTC. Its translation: CASSPQGGRDIIHNEQFF.

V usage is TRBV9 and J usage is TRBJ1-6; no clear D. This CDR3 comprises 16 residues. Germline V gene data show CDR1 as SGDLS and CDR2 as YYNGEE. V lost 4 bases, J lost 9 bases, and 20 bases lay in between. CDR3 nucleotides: TGTGCCAGCAGCCCAGAAGGAAGGTCGTCCTTTTCACCCCTCCACTTT. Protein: CASSPEGRSSFSPLHF.

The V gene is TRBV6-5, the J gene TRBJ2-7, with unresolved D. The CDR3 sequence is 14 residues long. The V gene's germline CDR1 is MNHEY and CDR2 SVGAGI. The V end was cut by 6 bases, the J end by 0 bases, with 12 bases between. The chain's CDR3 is CASRSSPTSYEQYF. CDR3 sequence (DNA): TGTGCCAGCAGATCCTCGCCCACCTCCTACGAGCAGTACTTC.

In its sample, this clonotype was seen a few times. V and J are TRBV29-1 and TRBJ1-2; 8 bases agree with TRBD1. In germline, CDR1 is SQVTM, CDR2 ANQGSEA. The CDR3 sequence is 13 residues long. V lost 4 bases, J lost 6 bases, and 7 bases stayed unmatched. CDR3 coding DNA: TGCAGCGTTGTAGCAGGGGGCGTTAATGGCTACACCTTC. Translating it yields CSVVAGGVNGYTF.

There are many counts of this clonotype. The DNA of the CDR3 is TGCGCCAGCAGCTTGGATGGGCCGCAACCCCAGCATTTT. This encodes CASSLDGPQPQHF. V usage is TRBV5-1 and J usage is TRBJ1-5; D uncertain. The length of the CDR3 is 13 residues. In germline, CDR1 is SGHRS, CDR2 YFSETQ. The V and J ends lost 0 bases and 10 bases respectively, with 11 bases between them.

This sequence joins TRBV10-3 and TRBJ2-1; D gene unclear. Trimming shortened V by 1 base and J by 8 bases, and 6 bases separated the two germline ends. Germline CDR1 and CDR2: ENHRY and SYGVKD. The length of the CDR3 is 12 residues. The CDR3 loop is CAISEFRDEQFF. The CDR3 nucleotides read TGTGCCATCAGTGAGTTCCGGGATGAGCAGTTCTTC.

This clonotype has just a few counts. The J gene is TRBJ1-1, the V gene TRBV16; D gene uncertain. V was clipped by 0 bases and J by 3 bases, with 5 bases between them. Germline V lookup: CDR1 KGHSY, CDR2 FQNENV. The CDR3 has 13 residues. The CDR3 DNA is TGTGCCAGCAGCCAATCAGGTCACACTGAAGCTTTCTTT. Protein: CASSQSGHTEAFF.

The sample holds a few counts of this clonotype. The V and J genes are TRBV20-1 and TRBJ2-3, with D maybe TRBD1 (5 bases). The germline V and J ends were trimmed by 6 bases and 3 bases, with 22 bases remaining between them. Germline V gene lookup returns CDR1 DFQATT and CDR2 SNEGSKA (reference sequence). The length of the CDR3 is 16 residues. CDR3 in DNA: TGCAGTGCCCGAAAAGTAGGGCAGGGTGCGACAGATACGCAGTATTTT. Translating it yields CSARKVGQGATDTQYF.

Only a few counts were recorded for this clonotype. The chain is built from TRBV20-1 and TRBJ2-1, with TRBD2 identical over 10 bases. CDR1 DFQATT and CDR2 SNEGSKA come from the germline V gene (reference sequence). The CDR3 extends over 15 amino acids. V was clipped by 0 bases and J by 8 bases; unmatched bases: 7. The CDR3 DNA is TGCAGTGCTAGAGATCGAAGCGGGGGGGCCCATGAGCAGTTCTTC. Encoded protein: CSARDRSGGAHEQFF.

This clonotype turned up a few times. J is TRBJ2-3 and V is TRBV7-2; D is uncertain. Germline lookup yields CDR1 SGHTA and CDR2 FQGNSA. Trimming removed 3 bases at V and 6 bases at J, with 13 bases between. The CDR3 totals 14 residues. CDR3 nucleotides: TGTGCCAGCAGCTTGACCGAAAATAGGGATACGCAGTATTTT. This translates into CASSLTENRDTQYF.

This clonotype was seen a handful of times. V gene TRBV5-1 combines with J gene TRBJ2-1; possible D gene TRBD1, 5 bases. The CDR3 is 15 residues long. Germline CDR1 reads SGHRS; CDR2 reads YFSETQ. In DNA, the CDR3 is TGCGAACAAAAGCCCGGAGACAGCTCCTACAATGAGCAGTTCTTC. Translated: CEQKPGDSSYNEQFF.